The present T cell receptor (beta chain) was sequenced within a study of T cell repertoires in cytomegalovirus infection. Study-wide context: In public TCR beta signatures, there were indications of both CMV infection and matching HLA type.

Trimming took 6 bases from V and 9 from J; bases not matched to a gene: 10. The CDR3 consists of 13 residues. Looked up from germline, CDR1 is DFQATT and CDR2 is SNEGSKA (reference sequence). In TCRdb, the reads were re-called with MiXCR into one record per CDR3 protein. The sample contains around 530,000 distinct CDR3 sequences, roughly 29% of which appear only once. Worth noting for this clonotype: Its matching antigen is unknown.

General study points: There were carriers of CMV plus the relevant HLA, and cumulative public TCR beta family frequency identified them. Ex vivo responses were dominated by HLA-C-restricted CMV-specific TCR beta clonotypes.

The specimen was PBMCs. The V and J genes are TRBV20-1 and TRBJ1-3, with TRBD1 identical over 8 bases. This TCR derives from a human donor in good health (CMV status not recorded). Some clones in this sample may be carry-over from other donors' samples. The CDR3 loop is CSAADRGRSTIYF. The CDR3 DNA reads TGCAGTGCCGCTGACAGGGGAAGGAGCACCATATATTTT.